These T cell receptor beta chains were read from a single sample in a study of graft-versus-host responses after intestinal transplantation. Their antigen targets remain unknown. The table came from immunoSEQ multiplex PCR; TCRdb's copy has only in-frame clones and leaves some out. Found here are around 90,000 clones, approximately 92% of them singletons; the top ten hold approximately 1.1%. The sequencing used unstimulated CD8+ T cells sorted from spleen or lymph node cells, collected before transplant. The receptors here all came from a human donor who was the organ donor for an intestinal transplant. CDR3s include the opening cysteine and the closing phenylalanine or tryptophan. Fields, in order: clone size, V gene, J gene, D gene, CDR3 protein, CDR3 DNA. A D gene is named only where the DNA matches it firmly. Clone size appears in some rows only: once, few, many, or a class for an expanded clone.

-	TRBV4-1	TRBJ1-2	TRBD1	CASSQEGTGGDANYGYTF	TGCGCCAGCAGCCAAGAGGGGACAGGGGGAGACGCTAACTATGGCTACACCTTC
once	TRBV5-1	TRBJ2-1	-	CASSLARGGGQFF	TGCGCCAGCAGCTTGGCCAGAGGGGGGGGACAGTTCTTC
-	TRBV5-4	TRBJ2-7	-	CASSLAPSYEQYF	TGTGCCAGCAGCTTGGCCCCTTCCTACGAGCAGTACTTC
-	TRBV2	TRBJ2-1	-	CASSTTGDARYNEQFF	TGTGCCAGCAGTACAACGGGGGATGCCAGATACAATGAGCAGTTCTTC
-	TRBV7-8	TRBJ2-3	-	CASSFIGPDTQYF	TGTGCCAGCAGCTTCATTGGGCCAGATACGCAGTATTTT
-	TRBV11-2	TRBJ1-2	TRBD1	CASSPTRQGAFNYGYTF	TGTGCCAGCAGCCCGACGCGACAGGGGGCCTTTAACTATGGCTACACCTTC
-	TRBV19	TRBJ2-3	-	CASSRGREDTQYF	TGTGCCAGTAGTCGCGGGCGGGAAGATACGCAGTATTTT
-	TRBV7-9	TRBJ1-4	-	CASSLVRAGEKLFF	TGTGCCAGCAGCTTAGTCAGGGCCGGCGAAAAACTGTTTTTT
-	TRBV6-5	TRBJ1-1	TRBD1	CASSDREWSTEAFF	TGTGCCAGCAGTGACAGGGAGTGGAGCACTGAAGCTTTCTTT
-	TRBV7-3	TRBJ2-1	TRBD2	CASSLTSSGVNNEQFF	TGTGCCAGCAGCTTAACGTCTAGCGGGGTCAACAATGAGCAGTTCTTC
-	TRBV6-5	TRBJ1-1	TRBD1	CASSYSLTGGEAFF	TGTGCCAGCAGTTACTCCCTTACAGGGGGTGAAGCTTTCTTT
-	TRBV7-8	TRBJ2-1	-	CASSLWSGSYNEQFF	TGTGCCAGCAGCTTATGGTCCGGCTCCTACAATGAGCAGTTCTTC
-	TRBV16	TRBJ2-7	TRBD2	CASSQSTSGTYEQYF	TGTGCCAGCAGCCAATCGACTAGCGGAACGTACGAGCAGTACTTC
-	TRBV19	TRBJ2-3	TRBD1	CASSRPGGQGAGGDTQYF	TGTGCCAGTAGCCGGCCGGGGGGACAGGGGGCTGGCGGGGATACGCAGTATTTT
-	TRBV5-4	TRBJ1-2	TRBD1	CASSDKLDRVYGYTF	TGTGCCAGCAGCGACAAACTCGACAGGGTCTATGGCTACACCTTC
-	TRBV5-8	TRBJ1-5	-	CASIYDSTSGQPQHF	TGTGCCAGCATATACGACAGCACTAGCGGTCAGCCCCAGCATTTT
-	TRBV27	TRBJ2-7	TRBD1	CASRPGQTPYEQYF	TGTGCCAGCAGGCCGGGACAGACCCCCTACGAGCAGTACTTC
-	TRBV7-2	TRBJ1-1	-	CASSLGGGQDTEAFF	TGTGCCAGCAGCTTAGGCGGGGGGCAGGACACTGAAGCTTTCTTT
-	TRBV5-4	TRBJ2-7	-	CASSLGAGPYEQYF	TGTGCCAGCAGCTTGGGTGCGGGGCCCTACGAGCAGTACTTC
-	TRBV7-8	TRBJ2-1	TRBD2	CASSLGLAGGLRFDEQFF	TGTGCCAGCAGCTTAGGACTAGCGGGGGGGCTCCGGTTTGATGAGCAGTTCTTC
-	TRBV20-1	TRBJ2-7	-	CSASLGGEQYF	TGCAGTGCTAGTCTTGGAGGCGAGCAGTACTTC
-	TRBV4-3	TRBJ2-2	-	CASSHRKGGFTGELFF	TGCGCCAGCAGCCACCGAAAAGGGGGATTCACCGGGGAGCTGTTTTTT
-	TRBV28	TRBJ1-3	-	CASRAVGNTIYF	TGTGCCAGCAGGGCAGTCGGAAACACCATATATTTT
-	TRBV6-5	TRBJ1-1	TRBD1	CATRPEGANTEAFF	TGTGCCACTAGGCCCGAGGGGGCGAACACTGAAGCTTTCTTT
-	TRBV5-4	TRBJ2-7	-	CASSLDLRGRGASYEQYF	TGTGCCAGCAGCTTGGATCTAAGGGGGCGGGGAGCCTCCTACGAGCAGTACTTC
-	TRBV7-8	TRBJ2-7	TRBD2	CASSLGPSGDEQYF	TGTGCCAGCAGCTTAGGCCCTAGCGGGGACGAGCAGTACTTC
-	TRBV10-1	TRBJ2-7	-	CASSETDSSSYEQYF	TGCGCCAGCAGTGAGACAGATTCAAGCTCCTACGAGCAGTACTTC
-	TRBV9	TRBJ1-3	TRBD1	CASSVATEQGSAGNTIYF	TGTGCCAGCAGCGTAGCTACAGAACAGGGGAGTGCTGGAAACACCATATATTTT